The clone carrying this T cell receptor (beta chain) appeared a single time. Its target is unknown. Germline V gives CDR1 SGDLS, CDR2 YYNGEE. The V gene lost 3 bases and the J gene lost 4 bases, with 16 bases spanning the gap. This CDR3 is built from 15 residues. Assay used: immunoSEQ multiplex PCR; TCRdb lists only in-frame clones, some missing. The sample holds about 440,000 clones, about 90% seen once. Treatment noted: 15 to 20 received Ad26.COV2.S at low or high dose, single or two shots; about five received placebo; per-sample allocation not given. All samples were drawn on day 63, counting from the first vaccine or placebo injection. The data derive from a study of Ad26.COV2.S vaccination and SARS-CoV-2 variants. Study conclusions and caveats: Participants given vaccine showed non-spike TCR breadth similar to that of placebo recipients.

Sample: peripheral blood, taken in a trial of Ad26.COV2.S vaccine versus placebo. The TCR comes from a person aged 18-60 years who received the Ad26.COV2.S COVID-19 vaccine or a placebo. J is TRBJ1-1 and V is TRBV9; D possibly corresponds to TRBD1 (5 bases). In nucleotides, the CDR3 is TGTGCCAGCAGCGAGGGAGGGGCAAGGGGCACTGAAGCTTTCTTT. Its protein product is CASSEGGARGTEAFF.